This T cell receptor beta chain was found in a study of CD8 T cells in Susac syndrome. The CDR3 contains 13 residues. CDR1 is GTSNPN, CDR2 SVGIG, per germline (reference sequence). V shed 4 bases and J 8 bases; nucleotides not matched to a gene: 9. Peripheral blood CD8+ and CD4+ T cells were profiled by TCR beta sequencing. The multiple sclerosis controls, all treatment-naive patients, had relapsing-remitting disease that was stable or active. FACS was used to enrich TEMRA cells, whereas the CD8+ and CD4+ T cells were obtained by negative isolation. Random hexamers were used to reverse transcribe roughly 0.5 to 1 ug of RNA. An immunoSEQ multiplex PCR amplified TCR beta CDR3 over 54 Vbeta and 13 Jbeta. MiXCR, applied by TCRdb to the immunoSEQ multiplex PCR reads, yields one record per CDR3 protein. Of 200,000 or so distinct CDR3 sequences listed, around 95% are singletons.

The sequence was collected from a human donor with multiple sclerosis. The rearrangement links TRBV30 to TRBJ1-1, with TRBD1 matching over 8 bases. The specimen sequenced was CD4+ T cells from PBMCs. The CDR3 reads CAWTRDRTIEAFF. CDR3 DNA: TGTGCCTGGACTAGGGACAGGACCATCGAAGCTTTCTTT. The variable domain in full, with the rest retrieved from reference TRBV30 and TRBJ1-1, is SQTIHQWPATLVQPVGSPLSLECTVEGTSNPNLYWYRQAAGRGLQLLFYSVGIGQISSEVPQNLSASRPQDRQFILSSKKLLLSDSGFYLCAWTRDRTIEAFFGQGTRLTVV.